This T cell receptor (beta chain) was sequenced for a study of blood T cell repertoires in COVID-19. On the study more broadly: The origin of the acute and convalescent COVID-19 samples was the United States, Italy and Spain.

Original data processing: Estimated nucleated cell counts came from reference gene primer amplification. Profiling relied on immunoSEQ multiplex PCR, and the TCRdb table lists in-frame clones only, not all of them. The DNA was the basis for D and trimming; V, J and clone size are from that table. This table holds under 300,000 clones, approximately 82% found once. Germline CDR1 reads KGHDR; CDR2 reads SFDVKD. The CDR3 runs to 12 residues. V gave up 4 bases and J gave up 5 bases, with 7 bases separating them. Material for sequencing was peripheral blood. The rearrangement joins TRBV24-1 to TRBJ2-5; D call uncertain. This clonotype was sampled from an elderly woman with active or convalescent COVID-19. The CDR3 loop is CATSDRLETQYF. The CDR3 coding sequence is TGTGCCACCAGTGACAGGCTTGAGACCCAGTACTTC.